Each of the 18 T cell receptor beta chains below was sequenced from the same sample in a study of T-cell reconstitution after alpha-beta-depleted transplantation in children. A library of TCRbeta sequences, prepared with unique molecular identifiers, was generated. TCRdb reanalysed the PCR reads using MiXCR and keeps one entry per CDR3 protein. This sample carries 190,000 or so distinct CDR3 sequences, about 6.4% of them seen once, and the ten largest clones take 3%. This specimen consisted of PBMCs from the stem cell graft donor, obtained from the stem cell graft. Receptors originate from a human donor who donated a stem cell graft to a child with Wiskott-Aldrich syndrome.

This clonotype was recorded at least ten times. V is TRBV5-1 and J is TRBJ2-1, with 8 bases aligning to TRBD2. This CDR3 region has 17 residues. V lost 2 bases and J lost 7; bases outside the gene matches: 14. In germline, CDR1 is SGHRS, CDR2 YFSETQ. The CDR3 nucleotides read TGCGCCAGCAGCTTCGGTGGGGCTAGCGGGTACTGGAATGAGCAGTTCTTC. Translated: CASSFGGASGYWNEQFF.

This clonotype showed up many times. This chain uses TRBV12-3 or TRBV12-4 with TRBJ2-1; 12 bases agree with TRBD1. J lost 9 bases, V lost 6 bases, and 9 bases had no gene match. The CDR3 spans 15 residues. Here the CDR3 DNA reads TGTGCCAGCAGCTTCGGGACAGGGGGCAAGAGTGAGCAGTTCTTC. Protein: CASSFGTGGKSEQFF.

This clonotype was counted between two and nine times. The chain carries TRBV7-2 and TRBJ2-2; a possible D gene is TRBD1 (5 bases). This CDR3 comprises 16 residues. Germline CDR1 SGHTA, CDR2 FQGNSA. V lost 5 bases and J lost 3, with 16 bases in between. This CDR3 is CASSPAGILDTGELFF. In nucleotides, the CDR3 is TGTGCCAGCAGCCCCGCAGGGATTCTCGACACCGGGGAGCTGTTTTTT. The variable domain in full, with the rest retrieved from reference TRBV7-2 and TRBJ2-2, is GAGVSQSPSNKVTEKGKDVELRCDPISGHTALYWYRQSLGQGLEFLIYFQGNSAPDKSGLPSDRFSAERTGGSVSTLTIQRTQQEDSAVYLCASSPAGILDTGELFFGEGSRLTVL.

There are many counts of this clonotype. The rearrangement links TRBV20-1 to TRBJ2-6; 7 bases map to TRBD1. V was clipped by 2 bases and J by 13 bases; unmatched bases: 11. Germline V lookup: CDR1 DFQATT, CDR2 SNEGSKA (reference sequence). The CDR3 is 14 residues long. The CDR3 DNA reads TGCAGTGCTAGAACCGGACAGGCTCACGGGGTCCTGACTTTC. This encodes CSARTGQAHGVLTF.

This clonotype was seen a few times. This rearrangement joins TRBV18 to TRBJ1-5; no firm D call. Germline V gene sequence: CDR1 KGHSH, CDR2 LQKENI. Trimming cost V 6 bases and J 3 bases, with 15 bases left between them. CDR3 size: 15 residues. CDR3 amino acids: CASSSINAPNQPQHF. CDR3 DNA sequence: TGTGCCAGCTCCTCGATCAACGCTCCCAATCAGCCCCAGCATTTT.

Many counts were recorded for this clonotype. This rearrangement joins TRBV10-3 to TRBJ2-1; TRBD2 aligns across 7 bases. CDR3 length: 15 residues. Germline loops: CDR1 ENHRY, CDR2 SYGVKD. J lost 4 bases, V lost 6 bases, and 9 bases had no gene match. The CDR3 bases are TGTGCCATCAGGATGCCCAGCGGGGAATACAATGAGCAGTTCTTC. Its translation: CAIRMPSGEYNEQFF.

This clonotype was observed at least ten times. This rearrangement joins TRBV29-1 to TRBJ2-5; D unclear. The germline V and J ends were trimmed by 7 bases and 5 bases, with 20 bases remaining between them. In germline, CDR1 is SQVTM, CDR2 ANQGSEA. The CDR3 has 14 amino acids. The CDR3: CSAATNILGETQYF. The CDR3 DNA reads TGCAGCGCAGCAACGAACATTTTAGGGGAGACCCAGTACTTC.

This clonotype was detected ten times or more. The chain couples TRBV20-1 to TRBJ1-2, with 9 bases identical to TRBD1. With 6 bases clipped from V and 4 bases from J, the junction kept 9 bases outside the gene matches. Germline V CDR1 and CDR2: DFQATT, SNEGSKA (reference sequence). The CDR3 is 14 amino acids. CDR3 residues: CSATTGQGSYGYTF. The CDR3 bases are TGCAGTGCGACAACGGGACAGGGTTCCTATGGCTACACCTTC.

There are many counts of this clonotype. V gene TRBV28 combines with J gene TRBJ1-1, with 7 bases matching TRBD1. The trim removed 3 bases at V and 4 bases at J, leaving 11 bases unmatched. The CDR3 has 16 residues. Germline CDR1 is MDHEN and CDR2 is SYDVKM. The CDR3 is CASSFFYRGGSTEAFF. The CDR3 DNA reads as TGTGCCAGCAGTTTCTTCTACAGGGGAGGGAGCACTGAAGCTTTCTTT.

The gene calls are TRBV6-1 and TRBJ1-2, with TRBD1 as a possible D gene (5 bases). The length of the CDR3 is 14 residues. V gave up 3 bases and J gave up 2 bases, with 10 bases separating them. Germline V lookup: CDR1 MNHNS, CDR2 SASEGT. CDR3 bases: TGTGCCAGCAGTGACAGGGTTTTAAACTATGGCTACACCTTC. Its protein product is CASSDRVLNYGYTF.

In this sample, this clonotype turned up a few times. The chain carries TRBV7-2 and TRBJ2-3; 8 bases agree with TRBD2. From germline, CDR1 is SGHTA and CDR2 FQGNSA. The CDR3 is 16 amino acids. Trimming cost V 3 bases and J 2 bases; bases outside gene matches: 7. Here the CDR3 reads CASSLSLAGYTDTQYF. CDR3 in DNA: TGTGCCAGCAGCTTGAGCCTAGCGGGTTACACAGATACGCAGTATTTT.

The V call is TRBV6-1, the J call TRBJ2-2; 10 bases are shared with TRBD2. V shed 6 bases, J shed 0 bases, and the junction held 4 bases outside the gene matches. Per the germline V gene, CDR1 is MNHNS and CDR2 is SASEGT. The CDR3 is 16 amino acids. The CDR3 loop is CASRSLAGANTGELFF. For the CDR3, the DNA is TGTGCCAGCAGATCCCTAGCGGGGGCGAACACCGGGGAGCTGTTTTTT.

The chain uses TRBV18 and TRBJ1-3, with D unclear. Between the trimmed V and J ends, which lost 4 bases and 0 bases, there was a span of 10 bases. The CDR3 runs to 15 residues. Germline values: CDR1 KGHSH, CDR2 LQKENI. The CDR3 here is CASSQTKSSGNTIYF. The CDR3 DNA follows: TGTGCCAGCTCACAAACCAAGAGCTCTGGAAACACCATATATTTT.

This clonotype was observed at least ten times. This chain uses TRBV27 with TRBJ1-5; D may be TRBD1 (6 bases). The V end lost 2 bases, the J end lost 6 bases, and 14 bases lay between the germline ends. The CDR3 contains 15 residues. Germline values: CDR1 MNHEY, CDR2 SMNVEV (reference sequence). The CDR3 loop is CASSLVGGVSQPQHF. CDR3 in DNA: TGTGCCAGCAGTTTAGTGGGGGGCGTGTCTCAGCCCCAGCATTTT.

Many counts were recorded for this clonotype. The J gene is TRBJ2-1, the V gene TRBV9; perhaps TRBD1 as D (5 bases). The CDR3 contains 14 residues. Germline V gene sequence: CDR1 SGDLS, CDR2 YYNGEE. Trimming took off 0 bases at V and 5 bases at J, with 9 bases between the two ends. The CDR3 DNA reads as TGTGCCAGCAGCGTAGAGGGGCGAAACAATGAGCAGTTCTTC. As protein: CASSVEGRNNEQFF. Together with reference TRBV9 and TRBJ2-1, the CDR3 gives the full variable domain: DSGVTQTPKHLITATGQRVTLRCSPRSGDLSVYWYQQSLDQGLQFLIQYYNGEERAKGNILERFSAQQFPDLHSELNLSSLELGDSALYFCASSVEGRNNEQFFGPGTRLTVL.

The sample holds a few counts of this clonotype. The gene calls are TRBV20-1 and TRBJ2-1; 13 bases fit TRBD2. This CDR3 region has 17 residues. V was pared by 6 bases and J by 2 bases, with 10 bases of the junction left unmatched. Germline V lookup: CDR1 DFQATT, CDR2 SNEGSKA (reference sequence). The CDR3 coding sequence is TGCAGTGCCGAGGGACTAGCGGGGCCAACCACCTACAATGAGCAGTTCTTC. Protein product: CSAEGLAGPTTYNEQFF.

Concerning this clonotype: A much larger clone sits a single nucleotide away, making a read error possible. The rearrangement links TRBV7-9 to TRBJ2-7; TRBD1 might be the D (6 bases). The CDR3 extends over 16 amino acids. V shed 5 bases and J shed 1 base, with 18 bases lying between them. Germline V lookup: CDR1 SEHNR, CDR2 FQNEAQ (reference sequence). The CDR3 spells CASSTPWDKISYEQYF. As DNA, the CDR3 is TGTGCCAGCAGCACCCCCTGGGACAAGATATCCTACGAGCAGTACTTC.

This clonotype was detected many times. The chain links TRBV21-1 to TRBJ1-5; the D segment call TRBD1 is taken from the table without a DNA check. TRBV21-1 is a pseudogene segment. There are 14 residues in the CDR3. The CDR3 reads CASTRTGHYQPQHF. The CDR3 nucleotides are TGTGCCAGCACCCGGACAGGGCATTATCAGCCCCAGCATTTT.